This T cell receptor (beta chain) was captured in a study of blood T cell repertoires in COVID-19. Across the whole study: COVID-19 samples, acute and convalescent, were from the United States, Italy and Spain. From T cells, B-cell-depleted T cells, or PBMCs came the material, which was cDNA or gDNA.

In the original analysis: For nucleated cells, counts were estimated from reference gene primer amplification. Only in-frame clones appear in the TCRdb table, and some are missing; sequencing was by immunoSEQ multiplex PCR. The V and J calls and clone size come from that table; D and trimming were worked out from the DNA. The table lists about 340,000 clones, about 86% of them singletons, with around 4.5% in the top ten. Per germline, CDR1 SGHRS and CDR2 YFSETQ. The ends lost 2 bases at V and 2 bases at J; junction bases unmatched: 3. This CDR3 spans 15 amino acids. Participants had their cohort set by participant-reported clinical history.

The sequence derives from a woman aged 35 to 49 with acute COVID-19. The chain joins TRBV5-1 to TRBJ2-3; 9 bases match TRBD2. The sequenced sample consisted of PBMCs or T cells enriched from blood (not recorded which). CDR3: CASSFSGGHTDTQYF. The CDR3 DNA follows: TGCGCCAGCAGCTTCAGCGGGGGGCACACAGATACGCAGTATTTT.